Each of the 32 T cell receptor beta chains below was sequenced from the same sample in a study of blood T cells in healthy people across ages (dated by TCRdb to between 2015 and 2016). Libraries were prepared through 5' RACE. The instrument given in TCRdb is Illumina HiSeq 2500. A second PCR of 7 to 11 cycles was run with a J-beta primer mix and a sample-barcoded 5' primer. The public reads were reprocessed in TCRdb via fastp at Q25 and MiXCR, keeping in-frame beta chains. Each record represents a unique CDR3 protein, reported with the most common genes and DNA among its rows. The table for this sample lists about 640,000 distinct CDR3 sequences; approximately 59% of them were counted only once. 30% to 40% of the sample is in the top ten clones. The sequenced material came from blood. The receptors derive from a man in his fifties or sixties in good health.

This clonotype was seen more than once but under ten times. The J gene is TRBJ1-5, the V gene TRBV27; 7 bases fit TRBD1. CDR3 length: 15 amino acids. J lost 7 bases, V lost 7 bases, and 13 bases had no gene match. The germline V gene encodes CDR1 MNHEY and CDR2 SMNVEV (reference sequence). As DNA, the CDR3 is TGTGCCAGCACCCTGAAACCAGGGGGAAAACAGCCCCAGCATTTT. Amino acid sequence: CASTLKPGGKQPQHF.

The rearrangement links TRBV7-2 to TRBJ2-1; TRBD2 aligns across 8 bases. Germline V gives CDR1 SGHTA, CDR2 FQGNSA. V was pared by 3 bases and J by 8 bases, with 9 bases of the junction left unmatched. The CDR3 consists of 15 residues. This CDR3 is CASSFVLAGRDEQFF. The CDR3 bases are TGTGCCAGCAGCTTCGTCCTAGCGGGTAGGGATGAGCAGTTCTTC. The full variable domain, in which reference TRBV7-2 and TRBJ2-1 provide the parts outside the CDR3, is GAGVSQSPSNKVTEKGKDVELRCDPISGHTALYWYRQSLGQGLEFLIYFQGNSAPDKSGLPSDRFSAERTGGSVSTLTIQRTQQEDSAVYLCASSFVLAGRDEQFFGPGTRLTVL.

V and J are TRBV18 and TRBJ2-7, with a tentative D call TRBD2 (5 bases). The CDR3 has 14 residues. CDR1 is KGHSH, CDR2 LQKENI, per germline. Trimming stripped 8 bases from V and 3 bases from J, with 17 bases between. The CDR3 spells CASTTGPEGYEQYF. The CDR3 DNA reads as TGTGCCAGCACCACCGGCCCCGAGGGCTACGAGCAGTACTTC.

In the case of this clonotype: This may arise from a read error, as a much more abundant clone is one base away. DNA of the CDR3: TGTGCCAGCAGCGTAGCTTCTAGCCCAGAGACCCAGTTCTTC. Translation gives CASSVASSPETQFF. The J gene is TRBJ2-1, the V gene TRBV9; possible D gene TRBD2, 5 bases. This CDR3 comprises 14 residues. V was cut by 0 bases and J by 13 bases, with 17 bases left in between. Germline V gives CDR1 SGDLS, CDR2 YYNGEE. Looking up the rest from reference TRBV9 and TRBJ2-1 gives the full variable domain: DSGVTQTPKHLITATGQRVTLRCSPRSGDLSVYWYQQSLDQGLQFLIQYYNGEERAKGNILERFSAQQFPDLHSELNLSSLELGDSALYFCASSVASSPETQFFGPGTRLTVL.

This clonotype was seen a handful of times. The chain links TRBV5-1 to TRBJ1-1, with D hard to call. Germline CDR1 SGHRS, CDR2 YFSETQ. This CDR3 has 15 residues. V lost 0 bases and J 0 bases, leaving 9 bases between the germline ends. CDR3: CASSLGEKVNTEAFF. Here the CDR3 DNA reads TGCGCCAGCAGCTTGGGGGAGAAAGTGAACACTGAAGCTTTCTTT.

This clonotype has a handful of counts. The gene calls are TRBV7-2 and TRBJ2-3; TRBD2 is a possible D gene (5 bases). The germline V and J ends were trimmed by 5 bases and 2 bases, with 14 bases remaining between them. There are 15 residues in the CDR3. Germline CDR1 reads SGHTA; CDR2 reads FQGNSA. Here the CDR3 reads CASSLLGVFTDTQYF. CDR3 DNA sequence: TGTGCCAGCAGCCTGCTCGGGGTCTTCACAGATACGCAGTATTTT.

In this sample, this clonotype turned up once. This rearrangement joins TRBV20-1 to TRBJ2-7, with TRBD1 identical over 9 bases. CDR1 DFQATT and CDR2 SNEGSKA come from the germline V gene (reference sequence). V was clipped by 6 bases and J by 0 bases; unmatched bases: 3. The CDR3 covers 13 residues. The CDR3 protein is CSAGTGFSYEQYF. The CDR3 DNA is TGCAGTGCCGGGACAGGGTTCTCCTACGAGCAGTACTTC.

In the case of this clonotype: Given a much more abundant clone one base away, this may be a read error. The CDR3 nucleotides are TGTGCTGGGGGAGGGGTCAACACCTTC. Its translation: CAGGGVNTF. This chain links TRBV6-1 with TRBJ1-2; D might be TRBD1 (5 bases). The CDR3 is 9 residues long. Germline CDR1 MNHNS, CDR2 SASEGT.

The J gene is TRBJ2-1, the V gene TRBV7-9; TRBD1 matches at 9 bases. Looked up from germline, CDR1 is SEHNR and CDR2 is FQNEAQ (reference sequence). V lost 7 bases and J lost 8; bases outside the gene matches: 9. This CDR3 contains 14 residues. The CDR3 DNA reads TGTGCCAGCATGGCAGGGACAGGGCAGGATGAGCAGTTCTTC. This gives the protein CASMAGTGQDEQFF.

At least ten counts were recorded for this clonotype. The junction and the germline gene differ at one end; a read error may be behind it. This sequence joins TRBV27 and TRBJ2-5; the D is unclear. CDR1 and CDR2 from the germline V gene are MNHEY and SMNVEV (reference sequence). This CDR3 comprises 13 residues. Written as DNA, the CDR3 is TGTGCCAGCAGCTTATTGGGTCAAGAGACCCAGTACTTC. The encoded protein is CASSLLGQETQYF.

This clonotype was seen only a few times. The chain couples TRBV4-1 to TRBJ2-7, with D possibly being TRBD2 (6 bases). The V end was cut by 0 bases, the J end by 9 bases, with 9 bases between. This CDR3 is built from 12 residues. The germline CDR1 and CDR2 sequences are MGHRA and YSYEKL. The CDR3 here is CASSQDYGGQYF. In DNA, the CDR3 is TGCGCCAGCAGCCAAGATTACGGGGGGCAGTACTTC.

Regarding this clonotype: One end of the junction is discordant with germline, which a read error may explain. The rearrangement uses TRBV6-6 and TRBJ1-4; TRBD1 agrees at 7 bases. The CDR3 spans 14 residues. Germline V gene sequence: CDR1 MNHNY, CDR2 SVGAGI (reference sequence). CDR3 bases: TGTGCCAGCAGTCTACAGGGGATAGGTGAAAAGCTGTTTTTT. Amino acid sequence: CASSLQGIGEKLFF.

This clonotype was detected ten times or more. The chain recombines TRBV20-1 with TRBJ2-5, with 7 bases aligning to TRBD1. Losses at the gene ends were 1 base for V and 4 bases for J; bases not matched to a gene: 3. There are 13 residues in the CDR3. Germline lookup yields CDR1 DFQATT and CDR2 SNEGSKA (reference sequence). The CDR3 nucleotides are TGCAGTGCTAGAGGACAGGGCGGAGAGACCCAGTACTTC. Amino acid sequence: CSARGQGGETQYF.

The chain uses TRBV7-2 and TRBJ1-1; 10 nucleotides align to TRBD1. Germline CDR1 SGHTA, CDR2 FQGNSA. The CDR3 sequence is 14 residues long. Trimming cost V 6 bases and J 6 bases; bases outside gene matches: 7. The CDR3 region is CASRIDRGLSEAFF. The CDR3 bases are TGTGCCAGCAGAATTGACAGGGGGCTGTCTGAAGCTTTCTTT.

Remarks on this clonotype: A much larger clone lies a single base off, so this may be a read error. This chain joins TRBV28 and TRBJ1-2; weak D call: TRBD1 (5 bases). The germline gives CDR1 MDHEN, CDR2 SYDVKM. V gave up 6 bases and J gave up 3 bases, with 11 bases separating them. The CDR3 totals 13 residues. The CDR3 sequence: CASSEQDDYGYTF. In nucleotides, the CDR3 is TGTGCCAGCAGCGAACAGGACGACTATGGCTACACCTTC.

This chain joins TRBV6-2 or TRBV6-3 and TRBJ2-6; 12 nucleotides line up with TRBD1. This CDR3 comprises 19 residues. Losses at the gene ends were 3 bases for V and 2 bases for J; bases not matched to a gene: 8. Germline-derived CDR1 and CDR2 are MNHEY and SVGEGT. Here the CDR3 reads CASSYQPGQGATGANVLTF. The CDR3 DNA follows: TGTGCCAGCAGTTATCAACCGGGACAGGGGGCAACTGGGGCCAACGTCCTGACTTTC.

The chain carries TRBV3-1 and TRBJ1-4; a weak D match, TRBD1 (5 bases). The V end lost 3 bases, the J end lost 8 bases, and 16 bases lay between the germline ends. The germline V gene encodes CDR1 LGHDT and CDR2 YNNKEL (reference sequence). This CDR3 is built from 15 residues. CDR3: CASSHPGMGEEKLFF. CDR3 DNA: TGTGCCAGCAGCCATCCGGGAATGGGGGAAGAAAAACTGTTTTTT.

This clonotype was counted only a few times. The genes are TRBV5-1 and TRBJ2-1; 10 bases line up with TRBD1. CDR1 and CDR2 from the germline V gene are SGHRS and YFSETQ. The CDR3 sequence is 14 residues long. V gave up 4 bases and J gave up 5 bases; unmatched junction bases: 3. CDR3 nucleotide sequence: TGCGCCAGCAGCCGACAGGGGGCTGACAATGAGCAGTTCTTC. This codes for CASSRQGADNEQFF. Supplemented by reference TRBV5-1 and TRBJ2-1, the full variable domain reads KAGVTQTPRYLIKTRGQQVTLSCSPISGHRSVSWYQQTPGQGLQFLFEYFSETQRNKGNFPGRFSGRQFSNSRSEMNVSTLELGDSALYLCASSRQGADNEQFFGPGTRLTVL.

This clonotype has a handful of counts. This chain joins TRBV20-1 and TRBJ2-5; 12 bases line up with TRBD1. The V gene's germline CDR1 is DFQATT and CDR2 SNEGSKA (reference sequence). The junction had 3 bases not matched to a gene; V was cut back by 5 bases and J by 5 bases. The CDR3 sequence is 13 residues long. For the CDR3, the DNA is TGCAGTGCTCGGGACAGGGGGCGTGAGACCCAGTACTTC. Amino acids: CSARDRGRETQYF.

In this sample, this clonotype turned up once. V usage is TRBV11-2 and J usage is TRBJ2-7, with a possible D match to TRBD1 (6 bases). The CDR3 is 14 residues long. The ends were cut back, 5 bases at V and 2 bases at J, with 13 bases in the middle. From germline, CDR1 is SGHAT and CDR2 FQNNGV. The CDR3 sequence: CASSQDRLTYEQYF. The DNA of the CDR3 is TGTGCCAGCAGCCAAGACAGGCTGACCTACGAGCAGTACTTC.

V is TRBV24-1 and J is TRBJ2-3; 7 nucleotides align to TRBD2. Germline loops: CDR1 KGHDR, CDR2 SFDVKD. The CDR3 runs to 15 residues. V shed 0 bases and J 2 bases; nucleotides not matched to a gene: 1. The CDR3 sequence is CATSDLAGATDTQYF. The CDR3 DNA sequence: TGTGCCACCAGTGATTTGGCGGGAGCCACAGATACGCAGTATTTT.

V gene TRBV4-1 combines with J gene TRBJ2-6; D unresolved. The CDR3 is 15 amino acids. CDR1 and CDR2 (germline): MGHRA, YSYEKL. V lost 3 bases and J lost 0, with 6 bases in between. The CDR3: CASSHPGSGANVLTF. CDR3 nucleotide sequence: TGCGCCAGCAGCCATCCCGGCTCTGGGGCCAACGTCCTGACTTTC.

The rearrangement uses TRBV2 and TRBJ2-5; no clear D gene. This CDR3 contains 14 residues. The V end was cut by 2 bases, the J end by 7 bases, with 14 bases between. Germline assignment: CDR1 SNHLY and CDR2 FYNNEI. The CDR3 is CASSEQETTGTQYF. In DNA form, the CDR3 reads TGTGCCAGCAGTGAACAGGAGACCACGGGGACCCAGTACTTC.

The chain links TRBV6-2 or TRBV6-3 to TRBJ1-5; the D is unclear. Germline-derived CDR1 and CDR2 are MNHEY and SVGEGT. Trimming pared 4 bases from V and 7 bases from J, leaving 11 bases between. CDR3 length equals 13 residues. This CDR3 is CASSWERKQPQHF. The CDR3 DNA sequence: TGTGCCAGCAGTTGGGAGCGAAAGCAGCCCCAGCATTTT.

The V gene is TRBV20-1, the J gene TRBJ2-7, with 9 bases identical to TRBD2. The CDR3 has 14 amino acids. Germline V gene sequence: CDR1 DFQATT, CDR2 SNEGSKA (reference sequence). J was trimmed by 2 bases and V by 1 base; bases with no gene match: 3. For the CDR3, the DNA is TGCAGTGCTAGAGTAGTAGCGGGGGCCTACGAGCAGTACTTC. Protein: CSARVVAGAYEQYF.

Remarks on this clonotype: One junction end disagrees with the germline gene, perhaps due to a read error. V is TRBV20-1 and J is TRBJ2-3; TRBD2 matches 8 bases. Per the germline V gene, CDR1 is DFQATT and CDR2 is SNEGSKA (reference sequence). The CDR3 spans 13 residues. The CDR3 DNA follows: TGCAGTGCCCGGGGGGGAACTCCAGATACGCGGTATTTT. Translation gives CSARGGTPDTRYF.

The chain combines TRBV6-1 with TRBJ2-3; the D gene could be TRBD1 or TRBD2 (6 bases each). CDR1 MNHNS and CDR2 SASEGT come from the germline V gene. The germline V and J ends were trimmed by 8 bases and 3 bases, with 15 bases remaining between them. The CDR3 is 14 amino acids. CDR3 region: CASRDIGGTDTQYF. CDR3 nucleotide sequence: TGTGCCAGCCGAGACATAGGGGGGACAGATACGCAGTATTTT.

In its sample, this clonotype was seen a few times. This sequence joins TRBV5-1 and TRBJ2-4; 8 nucleotides agree with TRBD2. Germline CDR1 SGHRS, CDR2 YFSETQ. J lost 5 bases, V lost 0 bases, and 1 base had no gene match. The CDR3 loop spans 14 amino acids. As DNA, the CDR3 is TGCGCCAGCAGCTTGGGGACTAGCCAAAACATTCAGTACTTC. As protein: CASSLGTSQNIQYF.

The genes are TRBV20-1 and TRBJ2-4; 10 bases fit TRBD1. Per germline, CDR1 DFQATT and CDR2 SNEGSKA (reference sequence). The ends lost 0 bases at V and 13 bases at J; junction bases unmatched: 24. The CDR3 sequence is 19 residues long. The CDR3 protein is CSARDLGIDRGRSTDTQYF. The CDR3 coding sequence is TGCAGTGCTAGAGATCTGGGGATCGACAGGGGGCGCTCCACAGATACGCAGTACTTC.

In regard to this clonotype: Germline is not matched at one junction end, which may reflect a read error. The chain couples TRBV10-3 to TRBJ1-6, with 8 nucleotides matching TRBD1. The germline V gene has CDR1 ENHRY and CDR2 SYGVKD. This CDR3 has 13 residues. The CDR3 reads CATRTGPNSPLHF. The CDR3 bases are TGTGCCACTAGGACAGGGCCCAATTCACCTCTCCACTTT.

This sequence joins TRBV5-1 and TRBJ2-1; 9 bases fit TRBD2. In germline, CDR1 is SGHRS, CDR2 YFSETQ. Trimming took 4 bases from V and 3 from J; bases not matched to a gene: 8. The CDR3 loop spans 16 amino acids. CDR3: CASSPTTSGSYNEQFF. The CDR3 bases are TGCGCCAGCAGCCCGACGACTAGCGGAAGCTACAATGAGCAGTTCTTC.

The rearrangement links TRBV7-8 to TRBJ1-2; D gene unclear. Trimming took 1 base from V and 2 from J, leaving 20 bases between them. Germline V gene data show CDR1 as SGHVS and CDR2 as FQNEAQ. The CDR3 runs to 18 residues. Here the CDR3 reads CASSLGGGWARGNYGYTF. CDR3 bases: TGTGCCAGCAGCTTAGGGGGTGGTTGGGCCCGGGGAAACTATGGCTACACCTTC.